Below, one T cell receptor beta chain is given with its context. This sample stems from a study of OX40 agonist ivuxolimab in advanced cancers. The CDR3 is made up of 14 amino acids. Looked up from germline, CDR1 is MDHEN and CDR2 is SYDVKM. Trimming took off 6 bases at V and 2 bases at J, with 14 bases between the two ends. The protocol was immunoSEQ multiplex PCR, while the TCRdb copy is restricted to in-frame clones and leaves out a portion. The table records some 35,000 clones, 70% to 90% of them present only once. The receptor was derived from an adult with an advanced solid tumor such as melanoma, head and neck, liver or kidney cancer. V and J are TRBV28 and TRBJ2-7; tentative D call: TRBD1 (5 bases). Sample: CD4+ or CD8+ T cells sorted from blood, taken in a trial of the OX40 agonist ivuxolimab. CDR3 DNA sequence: TGTGCCAGCAGGGACCAGGGCCGGACCTACGAGCAGTACTTC. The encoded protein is CASRDQGRTYEQYF.